Shown below are 9 T cell receptor beta chains from a single sample sequenced in a study of blood T cell repertoires in COVID-19. Clones were read by immunoSEQ multiplex PCR, and TCRdb kept only the in-frame ones, dropping some. The sample records 100,000 to 130,000 clones, about nine tenths being singletons. Sequencing was done on a sample of peripheral blood. These receptors all come from a young woman with acute or convalescent COVID-19.

The chain carries TRBV10-2 and TRBJ2-2, with D possibly being TRBD2 (5 bases). This CDR3 is built from 14 residues. The germline CDR1 and CDR2 sequences are WSHSY and SAAADI. V was cut by 4 bases and J by 3 bases, with 9 bases left in between. CDR3 nucleotides: TGCGCCAGCAGTGGGTTAGCGTACACCGGGGAGCTGTTTTTT. Its protein product is CASSGLAYTGELFF.

This rearrangement joins TRBV19 to TRBJ1-1; the match to TRBD1 covers 7 bases. The trim removed 5 bases at V and 3 bases at J, leaving 3 bases unmatched. The V gene's germline CDR1 is LNHDA and CDR2 SQIVND (reference sequence). This CDR3 has 13 residues. The CDR3 nucleotides are TGTGCCAGTAGTCTCGACAGGGACACTGAAGCTTTCTTT. Protein product: CASSLDRDTEAFF.

This chain connects TRBV6-5 to TRBJ1-1, with unresolved D. V was clipped by 5 bases and J by 1 base, with 8 bases between them. Germline V CDR1 and CDR2: MNHEY, SVGAGI. This CDR3 contains 13 residues. This CDR3 is CASSPTENTEAFF. The CDR3 DNA is TGTGCCAGCAGTCCTACAGAGAACACTGAAGCTTTCTTT.

V and J are TRBV19 and TRBJ2-5, with 13 bases matching TRBD2. Germline V gene lookup returns CDR1 LNHDA and CDR2 SQIVND (reference sequence). V lost 3 bases and J lost 2; bases outside the gene matches: 3. This CDR3 has 16 residues. The CDR3 loop is CASSMTSGGQQETQYF. The DNA of the CDR3 is TGTGCCAGTAGTATGACTAGCGGGGGGCAACAAGAGACCCAGTACTTC.

The rearrangement uses TRBV28 and TRBJ1-2; 9 positions agree with TRBD1. The CDR3 has 15 amino acids. Germline lookup yields CDR1 MDHEN and CDR2 SYDVKM. V was pared by 2 bases and J by 4 bases, with 5 bases of the junction left unmatched. CDR3 loop: CASSLPTGGAYGYTF. The CDR3 coding sequence is TGTGCCAGCAGTTTACCGACAGGGGGGGCCTATGGCTACACCTTC.

For the CDR3, the DNA is TGTGCCAGCAGCCCTCAGCGGGGAGGCTACGAGCAGTACTTC. Residues: CASSPQRGGYEQYF. The chain employs TRBV3-1 (or the pseudogene TRBV3-2) and TRBJ2-7; TRBD2 agrees at 7 bases. Germline V gene lookup returns CDR1 LGHDT and CDR2 YNNKEL (reference sequence). This CDR3 has 14 amino acids. Trimming cost V 4 bases and J 3 bases; bases outside gene matches: 6.

V usage is TRBV29-1 and J usage is TRBJ1-1; D is uncertain. Germline-derived CDR1 and CDR2 are SQVTM and ANQGSEA. V dropped 0 bases and J dropped 4 bases, with 3 bases sitting between them. The CDR3 length is 11 residues. DNA for the CDR3: TGCAGCGTTGAAGATCGCACTGAAGCTTTCTTT. This translates into CSVEDRTEAFF.

Comment on this clone: Within the sample, other DNA sequences also encode this same CDR3. The chain couples TRBV21-1 to TRBJ1-1; the table's D gene call, TRBD1, was not cross checked with the DNA. TRBV21-1 is recorded as a pseudogene. This CDR3 region has 14 residues. The CDR3 coding sequence is TGTGCCAGCAGCTCCCGGACAGGGAACACTGAAGCTTTCTTT. This codes for CASSSRTGNTEAFF.

This sequence joins TRBV6-5 and TRBJ1-3; D not certain. V gave up 3 bases and J gave up 5 bases, with 14 bases separating them. CDR3 length equals 15 residues. CDR1 is MNHEY, CDR2 SVGAGI, per germline. The CDR3 region is CASSYSGYLRNTIYF. The DNA of the CDR3 is TGTGCCAGCAGTTATAGCGGGTACCTGAGAAACACCATATATTTT.